This entry lists 8 T cell receptor beta chains sequenced from one sample in a study of cytomegalovirus exposure and HLA in healthy donors. The PCR had 60 Vbeta and 13 Jbeta primers. Libraries were prepared by immunoSEQ multiplex PCR; TCRdb keeps only in-frame clonotypes and omits some of them. The repertoire holds 150,000 or so clones, with around 75% as singletons. The sample comprised PBMCs. These receptors all stem from a male donor in good health and CMV-seronegative.

This clone came up a few times. The chain combines TRBV29-1 with TRBJ2-2; the D gene is possibly TRBD1 (6 bases). The ends were cut back, 7 bases at V and 0 bases at J, with 18 bases in the middle. This CDR3 is built from 16 residues. Looked up from germline, CDR1 is SQVTM and CDR2 is ANQGSEA. CDR3 protein: CSATARGTANTGELFF. For the CDR3, the DNA is TGCAGCGCGACCGCCAGGGGAACGGCGAACACCGGGGAGCTGTTTTTT.

Here the CDR3 DNA reads TGCGCCAGCAGCCAACCCGGACGGGGCTACGAGCAGTACTTC. Amino acids: CASSQPGRGYEQYF. V is TRBV4-1 and J is TRBJ2-7; TRBD2 is a possible D gene (5 bases). Trimming took off 2 bases at V and 3 bases at J, with 11 bases between the two ends. CDR3 size: 14 residues. Germline CDR1 is MGHRA and CDR2 is YSYEKL.

This rearrangement joins TRBV7-3 to TRBJ1-6, with TRBD1 identical over 8 bases. CDR3 length: 16 amino acids. V trimming: 2 bases; J trimming: 5 bases; junction bases outside the gene matches: 5. CDR1 and CDR2 (germline): SGHTA, FQGTGA. This chain's CDR3 is CASSLLGQANNSPLHF. CDR3 DNA sequence: TGTGCCAGCAGCTTATTGGGACAGGCAAATAATTCACCCCTCCACTTT. Full variable domain (remainder filled in from reference TRBV7-3 and TRBJ1-6): GAGVSQTPSNKVTEKGKYVELRCDPISGHTALYWYRQSLGQGPEFLIYFQGTGAADDSGLPNDRFFAVRPEGSVSTLKIQRTERGDSAVYLCASSLLGQANNSPLHFGNGTRLTVT.

This chain joins TRBV2 and TRBJ1-6; tentatively, D is TRBD1 (6 bases). The CDR3 loop spans 16 amino acids. Germline V gene sequence: CDR1 SNHLY, CDR2 FYNNEI. Trimming left V 3 bases short and J 3 bases short, with 12 bases between. This CDR3 reads CASSDGGGSYNSPLHF. The CDR3 region has the DNA TGTGCCAGCAGTGACGGGGGGGGCAGCTATAATTCACCCCTCCACTTT.

This chain links TRBV11-2 with TRBJ2-3, with D maybe TRBD2 (5 bases). Deletions cut 0 bases from V and 3 bases from J, with 10 bases between. CDR1 and CDR2 from the germline V gene are SGHAT and FQNNGV. The CDR3 extends over 15 amino acids. CDR3 sequence (DNA): TGTGCCAGCAGCTTAGAGCCGGGATCGACAGATACGCAGTATTTT. It specifies CASSLEPGSTDTQYF.

This chain connects TRBV28 to TRBJ2-5; tentatively, D is TRBD1 (5 bases). CDR3 length: 17 amino acids. Germline V lookup: CDR1 MDHEN, CDR2 SYDVKM. Trimming took off 7 bases at V and 1 base at J, with 22 bases between the two ends. The CDR3 DNA reads TGTGCCAGCAATCCCTCCCGGCAGGGAATGGGCCAAGAGACCCAGTACTTC. The encoded protein is CASNPSRQGMGQETQYF.

This clone was observed a few times. The chain has TRBV11-1 and TRBJ2-3; D remains ambiguous. V was pared by 2 bases and J by 5 bases, with 5 bases between. The CDR3 length is 12 residues. CDR1 is SGHAT and CDR2 is FQDESV in the germline V gene (reference sequence). CDR3 sequence reads: CASSLSLDTQYF. CDR3 coding DNA: TGTGCCAGCAGCTTATCTTTAGATACGCAGTATTTT.

The gene calls are TRBV10-3 and TRBJ2-2; possibly TRBD1 for D (5 bases). The CDR3 contains 15 residues. Germline V CDR1 and CDR2: ENHRY, SYGVKD. Trimming took 5 bases from V and 0 from J, leaving 10 bases between them. Here the CDR3 reads CAISRQSPNTGELFF. CDR3 coding DNA: TGTGCCATCAGTCGACAGAGCCCGAACACCGGGGAGCTGTTTTTT.